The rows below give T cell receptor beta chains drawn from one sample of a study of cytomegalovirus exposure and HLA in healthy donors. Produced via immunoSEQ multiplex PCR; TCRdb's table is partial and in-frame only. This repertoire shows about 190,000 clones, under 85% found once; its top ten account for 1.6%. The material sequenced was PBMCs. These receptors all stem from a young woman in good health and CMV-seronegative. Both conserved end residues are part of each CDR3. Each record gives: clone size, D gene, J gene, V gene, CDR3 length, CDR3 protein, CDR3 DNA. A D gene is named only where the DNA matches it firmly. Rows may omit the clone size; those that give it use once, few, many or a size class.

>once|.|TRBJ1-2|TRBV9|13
CASSGGANYGYTF
TGTGCCAGCTCCGGGGGGGCTAACTATGGCTACACCTTC
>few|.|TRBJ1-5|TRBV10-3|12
CAIKREGQPQHF
TGTGCCATCAAGAGAGAGGGTCAGCCCCAGCATTTT
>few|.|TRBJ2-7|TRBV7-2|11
CASSLALRPYF
TGTGCCAGCAGCTTAGCGTTGCGGCCGTACTTC
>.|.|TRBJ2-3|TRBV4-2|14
CASSQEWAQGTQYF
TGTGCCAGCAGCCAAGAATGGGCCCAGGGTACGCAGTATTTT
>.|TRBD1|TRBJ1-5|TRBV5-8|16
CASSTNRDRGFQPQHF
TGTGCCAGCAGCACAAACCGGGACAGGGGGTTTCAGCCCCAGCATTTT
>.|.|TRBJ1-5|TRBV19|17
CASSTPGGGAGGQPQHF
TGTGCCAGTAGTACCCCGGGGGGGGGCGCCGGGGGGCAGCCCCAGCATTTT
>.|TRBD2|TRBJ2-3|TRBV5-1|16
CASSLAGAGGPDTQYF
TGCGCCAGCAGCTTGGCAGGAGCGGGGGGGCCAGATACGCAGTATTTT
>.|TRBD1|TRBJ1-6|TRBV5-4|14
CASSWTGGNSPLHF
TGTGCCAGCAGCTGGACAGGGGGTAATTCACCCCTCCACTTT
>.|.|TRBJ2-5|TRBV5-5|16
CASSSSSYTIQETQYF
TGTGCCAGCAGCTCTTCTAGTTATACCATCCAAGAGACCCAGTACTTC
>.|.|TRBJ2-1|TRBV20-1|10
CSAGAVEQFF
TGCAGTGCTGGGGCGGTCGAGCAGTTCTTC
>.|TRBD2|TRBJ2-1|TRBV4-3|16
CASSQALGSGRVEQFF
TGCGCCAGCAGCCAAGCATTGGGTAGCGGGAGGGTCGAGCAGTTCTTC
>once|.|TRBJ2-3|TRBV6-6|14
CASRGSSSTDTQYF
TGTGCCAGCAGGGGCAGCTCTAGCACAGATACGCAGTATTTT
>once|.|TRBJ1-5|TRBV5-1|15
CASSLDARSNQPQHF
TGCGCCAGCAGCTTGGACGCCCGGAGCAATCAGCCCCAGCATTTT
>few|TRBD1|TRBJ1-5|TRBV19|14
CASSDRQGSQPQHF
TGTGCCAGTAGCGATCGACAGGGAAGTCAGCCCCAGCATTTT
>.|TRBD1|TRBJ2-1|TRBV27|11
CASSLGQGQFF
TGTGCCAGCAGTCTCGGACAGGGCCAGTTCTTC
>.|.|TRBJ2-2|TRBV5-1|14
CASSLRGNTGELFF
TGCGCCAGCAGCTTGAGAGGAAACACCGGGGAGCTGTTTTTT
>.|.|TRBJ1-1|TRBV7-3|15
CASSSGGTGNTEAFF
TGTGCCAGCAGCTCCGGAGGGACGGGAAACACTGAAGCTTTCTTT
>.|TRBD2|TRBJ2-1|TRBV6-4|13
CASSLAGGREQFF
TGTGCCAGCAGTCTAGCGGGGGGACGGGAGCAGTTCTTC
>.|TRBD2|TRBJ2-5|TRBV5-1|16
CASSFSSGGAQETQYF
TGCGCCAGCAGCTTTAGCAGCGGGGGGGCCCAAGAGACCCAGTACTTC
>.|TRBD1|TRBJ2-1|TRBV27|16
CASSPPTGWGYNEQFF
TGTGCCAGCAGTCCCCCGACAGGGTGGGGATACAATGAGCAGTTCTTC
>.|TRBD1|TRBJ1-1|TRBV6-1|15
CASSPRTGGATEAFF
TGTGCCAGCAGTCCGCGGACAGGGGGCGCAACTGAAGCTTTCTTT
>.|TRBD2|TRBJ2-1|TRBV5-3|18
CARSQKLKAGGKYNEQFF
TGTGCCAGAAGCCAAAAACTCAAAGCGGGAGGGAAGTACAATGAGCAGTTCTTC
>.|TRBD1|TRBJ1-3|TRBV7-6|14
CASSQTGSGNTIYF
TGTGCCAGCAGCCAGACAGGGTCTGGAAACACCATATATTTT
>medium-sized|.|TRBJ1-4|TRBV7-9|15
CASSSPQGTREKLFF
TGTGCCAGCAGCTCGCCACAGGGTACGCGTGAAAAACTGTTTTTT
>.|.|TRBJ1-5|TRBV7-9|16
CASSLVSGLSNQPQHF
TGTGCCAGCAGCTTAGTCTCAGGGCTGAGCAATCAGCCCCAGCATTTT
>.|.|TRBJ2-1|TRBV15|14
CATSGGLGYNEQFF
TGTGCCACCAGCGGGGGCCTGGGTTACAATGAGCAGTTCTTC
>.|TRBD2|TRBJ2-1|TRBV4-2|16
CASSQVAGAVYNEQFF
TGTGCCAGCAGCCAAGTAGCGGGGGCCGTTTACAATGAGCAGTTCTTC
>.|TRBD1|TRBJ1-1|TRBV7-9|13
CAGEQGADTEAFF
TGTGCCGGAGAACAGGGGGCGGACACTGAAGCTTTCTTT
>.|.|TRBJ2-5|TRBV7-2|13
CASSPGQRETQYF
TGTGCCAGCAGCCCAGGACAGAGAGAGACCCAGTACTTC
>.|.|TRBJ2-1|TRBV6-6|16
CASSRLPRQLYNEQFF
TGTGCCAGCAGCCGCCTACCCCGACAGCTCTACAATGAGCAGTTCTTC
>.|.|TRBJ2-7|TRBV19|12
CASSPGVGEQYF
TGTGCCAGTAGTCCAGGGGTAGGCGAGCAGTACTTC
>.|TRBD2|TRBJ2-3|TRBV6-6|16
CASRVAGRSSTDTQYF
TGTGCCAGCAGGGTAGCGGGTAGATCTAGCACAGATACGCAGTATTTT
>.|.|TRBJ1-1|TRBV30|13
CAWSGVRNSEAFF
TGTGCCTGGAGCGGAGTCCGCAACTCTGAAGCTTTCTTT
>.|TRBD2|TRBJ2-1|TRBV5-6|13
CASSSGRVNEQFF
TGTGCCAGCAGCAGCGGGAGAGTGAATGAGCAGTTCTTC
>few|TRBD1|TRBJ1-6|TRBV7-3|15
CASSIRDSYNSPLHF
TGTGCCAGCAGCATCCGGGACAGCTATAATTCACCCCTCCACTTT
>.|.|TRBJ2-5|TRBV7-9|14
CASSPRINRETQYF
TGTGCCAGCAGCCCCAGGATCAACCGGGAGACCCAGTACTTC
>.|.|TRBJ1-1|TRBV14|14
CASSLRRDGTEAFF
TGTGCCAGCAGCCTCCGCCGGGATGGTACTGAAGCTTTCTTT
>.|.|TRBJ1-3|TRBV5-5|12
CASSSGAVTIYF
TGTGCCAGCAGCTCAGGGGCCGTCACCATATATTTT
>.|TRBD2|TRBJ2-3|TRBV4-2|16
CASSPLGTSGTDTQYF
TGTGCCAGCAGCCCCCTGGGGACTAGCGGGACAGATACGCAGTATTTT
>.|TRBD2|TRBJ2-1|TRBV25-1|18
CASSEAGTSGRTNNEQFF
TGTGCCAGCAGTGAAGCCGGGACTAGCGGGAGAACTAACAATGAGCAGTTCTTC
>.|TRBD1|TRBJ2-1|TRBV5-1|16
CASRLSTGATYNEQFF
TGCGCCAGCAGACTCTCGACAGGGGCTACCTACAATGAGCAGTTCTTC
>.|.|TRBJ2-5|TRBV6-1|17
CASSESPLRQPQETQYF
TGTGCCAGCAGTGAATCACCCCTTAGACAGCCGCAAGAGACCCAGTACTTC
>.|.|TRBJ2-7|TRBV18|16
CASSMEISQGSYEQYF
TGTGCCAGCTCAATGGAAATCAGCCAGGGATCCTACGAGCAGTACTTC
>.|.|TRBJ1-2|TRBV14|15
CASSQFVTGGYGYTF
TGTGCCAGCAGCCAATTTGTGACAGGTGGATATGGCTACACCTTC
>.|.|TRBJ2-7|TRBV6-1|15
CASSEGGTVTYEQYF
TGTGCCAGCAGTGAGGGCGGGACCGTCACCTACGAGCAGTACTTC
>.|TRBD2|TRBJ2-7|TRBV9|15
CASSVGTSGRFEQYF
TGTGCCAGCAGCGTAGGGACTAGCGGGAGGTTCGAGCAGTACTTC
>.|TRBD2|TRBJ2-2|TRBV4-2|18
CASSQDGREGWNTGELFF
TGTGCCAGCAGCCAAGATGGGCGGGAGGGGTGGAACACCGGGGAGCTGTTTTTT
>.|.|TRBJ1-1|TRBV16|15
CASSPRASQDTEAFF
TGTGCCAGCAGCCCCCGCGCCTCCCAAGACACTGAAGCTTTCTTT
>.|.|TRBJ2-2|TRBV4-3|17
CASSMRGGVANTGELFF
TGCGCCAGCAGCATGAGGGGGGGCGTCGCGAACACCGGGGAGCTGTTTTTT
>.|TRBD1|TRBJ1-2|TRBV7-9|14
CASSTSGTGYGYTF
TGTGCCAGCAGCACCTCCGGGACAGGATATGGCTACACCTTC
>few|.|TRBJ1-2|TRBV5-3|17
CARSSRGGRRGSYGYTF
TGTGCCAGAAGCTCCCGGGGGGGCAGAAGGGGGTCTTATGGCTACACCTTC
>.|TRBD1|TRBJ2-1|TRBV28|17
CASRANRDREPYNEQFF
TGTGCCAGCAGGGCGAACAGGGACAGGGAGCCTTACAATGAGCAGTTCTTC
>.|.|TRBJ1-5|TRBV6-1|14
CASSERIPNQPQHF
TGTGCCAGCAGTGAGAGGATACCCAATCAGCCCCAGCATTTT
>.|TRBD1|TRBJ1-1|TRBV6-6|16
CASSYPSDTGDTEAFF
TGTGCCAGCAGTTACCCTTCCGATACAGGGGACACTGAAGCTTTCTTT